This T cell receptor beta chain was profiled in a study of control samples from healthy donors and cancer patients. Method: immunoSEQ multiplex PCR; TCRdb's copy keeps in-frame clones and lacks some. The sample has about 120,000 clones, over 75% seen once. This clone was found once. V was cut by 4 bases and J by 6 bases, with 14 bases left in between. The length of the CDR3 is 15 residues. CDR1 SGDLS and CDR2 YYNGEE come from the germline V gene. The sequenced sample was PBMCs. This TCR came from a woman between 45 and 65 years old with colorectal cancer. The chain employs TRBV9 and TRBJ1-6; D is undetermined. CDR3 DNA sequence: TGTGCCAGCAGCCCAGACCCTGGAGGTAATTCACCCCTCCACTTT. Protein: CASSPDPGGNSPLHF.